These 11 T cell receptor beta chains share one sample of origin, sequenced in a study of CXCR3-negative and CXCR3-positive naive CD8 T cells. Study results and limitations: A higher hydrophobicity marked the TRB CDR3s of CXCR3-positive naive cells versus CXCR3-negative naive cells.

TRB cDNA was prepared as libraries by UMI-labeled 5' RACE. TCRdb re-called the 5' RACE reads and catalogs CDR3 proteins one per entry, DNA excluded. The sample includes more than 100,000 distinct CDR3 sequences. No antigen has been identified for these receptors. Input material: naive CXCR3+ CD8+ T cells from blood. The subset: CD45RO-CCR7+CD27+CD95- naive CD8+ T cells expressing CXCR3 (TNR3+). The receptors originated from a human donor in good health. Some clones in this sample may be carry-over from other donors' samples.

The chain uses TRBV7-8 and TRBJ1-1. The CDR3 consists of 14 residues. Germline CDR1 is SGHVS and CDR2 is FQNEAQ. CDR3 region: CASSLAGENTEAFF.

This sequence joins TRBV9 and TRBJ2-7; as DNA is missing, the TRBD1 call by TCRdb cannot be tested. This CDR3 is built from 13 residues. Germline CDR1 SGDLS, CDR2 YYNGEE. The CDR3 reads CASSSLPGGEQYF. The full variable domain, completed using reference TRBV9 and TRBJ2-7, is DSGVTQTPKHLITATGQRVTLRCSPRSGDLSVYWYQQSLDQGLQFLIQYYNGEERAKGNILERFSAQQFPDLHSELNLSSLELGDSALYFCASSSLPGGEQYFGPGTRLTVT.

The chain uses TRBV15 and TRBJ2-1; no DNA is available, so the TRBD1 call from TCRdb remains unchecked. Germline V gives CDR1 LNHNV, CDR2 YYDKDF (reference sequence). The CDR3 is 14 amino acids. This chain's CDR3 is CATSTSDSYNEQFF.

CDR3 in amino acids: CASSPNFGDSGANVLTF. J is TRBJ2-6 and V is TRBV3-1. This CDR3 spans 17 amino acids. Germline CDR1 and CDR2: LGHDT and YNNKEL (reference sequence).

The chain combines TRBV7-9 with TRBJ2-1; as DNA is missing, the TRBD1 call by TCRdb cannot be tested. This CDR3 comprises 12 residues. CDR1 is SEHNR and CDR2 is FQNEAQ in the germline V gene (reference sequence). This chain's CDR3 is CASSGQGDEQFF. The variable domain in full, completed from reference TRBV7-9 and TRBJ2-1, reads DTGVSQNPRHKITKRGQNVTFRCDPISEHNRLYWYRQTLGQGPEFLTYFQNEAQLEKSRLLSDRFSAERPKGSFSTLEIQRTEQGDSAMYLCASSGQGDEQFFGPGTRLTVL.

CDR3 amino acids: CASSLDVGVSYEQYF. This chain connects TRBV5-1 to TRBJ2-7. CDR1 and CDR2 from the germline V gene are SGHRS and YFSETQ. CDR3 length equals 15 residues.

The genes are TRBV7-6 and TRBJ1-1. This CDR3 spans 15 amino acids. The V gene's germline CDR1 is SGHVS and CDR2 FNYEAQ. The CDR3 loop is CASSLSRAPNTEAFF. The full variable domain, rest sourced from reference TRBV7-6 and TRBJ1-1, is GAGVSQSPRYKVTKRGQDVALRCDPISGHVSLYWYRQALGQGPEFLTYFNYEAQQDKSGLPNDRFSAERPEGSISTLTIQRTEQRDSAMYRCASSLSRAPNTEAFFGQGTRLTVV.

The rearrangement joins TRBV15 to TRBJ2-7; the TCRdb call, TRBD2, lacks DNA for checking. The germline V gene encodes CDR1 LNHNV and CDR2 YYDKDF (reference sequence). The CDR3 spans 16 residues. The CDR3 reads CATSRPPTSAAYEQYF.

This chain uses TRBV5-1 with TRBJ2-1. CDR1 is SGHRS, CDR2 YFSETQ, per germline. The CDR3 runs 12 residues. The CDR3 region is CASSIGRVEQFF.

This sequence joins TRBV21-1 and TRBJ2-7; with no DNA, the TCRdb D assignment of TRBD1 cannot be verified. TRBV21-1 is tagged as a pseudogene. The CDR3 spans 14 residues. CDR3 loop: CASSLSLSSYEQYF.

The V gene is TRBV28, the J gene TRBJ1-6; TCRdb outputs TRBD1, but without DNA this stays unchecked. Germline V lookup: CDR1 MDHEN, CDR2 SYDVKM. The CDR3 spans 15 residues. CDR3 region: CASSLPQDGNSPLHF.